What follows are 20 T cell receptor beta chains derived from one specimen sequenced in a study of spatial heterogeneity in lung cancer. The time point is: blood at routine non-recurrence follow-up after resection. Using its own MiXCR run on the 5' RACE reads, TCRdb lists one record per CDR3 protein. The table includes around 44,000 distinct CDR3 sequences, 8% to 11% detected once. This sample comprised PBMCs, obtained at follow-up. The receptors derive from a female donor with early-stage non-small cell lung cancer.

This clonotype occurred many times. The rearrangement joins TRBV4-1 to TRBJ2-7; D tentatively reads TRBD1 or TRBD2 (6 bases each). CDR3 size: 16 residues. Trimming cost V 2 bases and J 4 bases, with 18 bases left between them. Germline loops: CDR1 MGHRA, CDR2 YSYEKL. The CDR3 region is CASSQPLSGARYEQYF. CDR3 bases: TGCGCCAGCAGCCAACCCCTCTCGGGGGCGAGGTACGAGCAGTACTTC.

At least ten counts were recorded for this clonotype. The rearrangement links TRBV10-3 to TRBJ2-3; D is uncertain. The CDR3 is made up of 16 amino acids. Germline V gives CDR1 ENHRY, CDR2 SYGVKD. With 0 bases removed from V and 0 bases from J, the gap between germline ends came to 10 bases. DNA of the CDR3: TGTGCCATCAGTGAGTCCGGGCGGTCAAGCACAGATACGCAGTATTTT. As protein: CAISESGRSSTDTQYF.

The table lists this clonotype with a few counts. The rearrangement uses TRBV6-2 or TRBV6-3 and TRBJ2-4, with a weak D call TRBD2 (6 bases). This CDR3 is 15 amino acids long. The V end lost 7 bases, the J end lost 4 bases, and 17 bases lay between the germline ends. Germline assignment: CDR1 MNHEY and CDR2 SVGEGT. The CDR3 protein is CASTLSDAGKNIQYF. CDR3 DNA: TGTGCCAGCACCCTATCCGATGCGGGGAAAAACATTCAGTACTTC.

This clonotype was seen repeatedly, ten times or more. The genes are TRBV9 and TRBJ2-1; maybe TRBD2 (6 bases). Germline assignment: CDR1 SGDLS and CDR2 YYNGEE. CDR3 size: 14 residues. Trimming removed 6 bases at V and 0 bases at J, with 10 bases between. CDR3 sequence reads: CASTLTSSYNEQFF. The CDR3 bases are TGTGCCAGCACCCTGACTAGCTCCTACAATGAGCAGTTCTTC.

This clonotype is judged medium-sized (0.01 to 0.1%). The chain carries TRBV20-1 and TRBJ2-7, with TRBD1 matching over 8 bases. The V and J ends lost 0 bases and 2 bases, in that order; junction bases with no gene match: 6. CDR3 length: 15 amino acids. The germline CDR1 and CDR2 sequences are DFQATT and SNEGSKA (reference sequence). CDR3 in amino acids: CSAREGMDRAYEQYF. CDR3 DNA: TGCAGTGCTAGAGAAGGGATGGACAGGGCCTACGAGCAGTACTTC.

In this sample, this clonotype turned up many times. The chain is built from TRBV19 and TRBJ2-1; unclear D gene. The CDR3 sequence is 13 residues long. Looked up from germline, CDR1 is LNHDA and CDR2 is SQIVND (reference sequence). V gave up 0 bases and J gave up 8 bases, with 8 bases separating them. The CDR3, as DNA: TGTGCCAGTAGTATAGATCTAGTCGATGAGCAGTTCTTC. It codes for CASSIDLVDEQFF.

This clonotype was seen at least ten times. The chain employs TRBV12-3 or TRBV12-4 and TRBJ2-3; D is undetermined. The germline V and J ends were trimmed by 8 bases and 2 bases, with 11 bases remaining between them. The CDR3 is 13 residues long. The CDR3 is CASSQPPTDTQYF. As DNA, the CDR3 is TGTGCCAGCTCTCAGCCACCCACAGATACGCAGTATTTT.

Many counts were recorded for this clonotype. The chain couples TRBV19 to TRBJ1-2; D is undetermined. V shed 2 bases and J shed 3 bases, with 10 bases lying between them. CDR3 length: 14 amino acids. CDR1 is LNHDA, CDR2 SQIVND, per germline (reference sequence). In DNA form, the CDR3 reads TGTGCCAGTAGTATACGTGTGGTCGACTATGGCTACACCTTC. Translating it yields CASSIRVVDYGYTF.

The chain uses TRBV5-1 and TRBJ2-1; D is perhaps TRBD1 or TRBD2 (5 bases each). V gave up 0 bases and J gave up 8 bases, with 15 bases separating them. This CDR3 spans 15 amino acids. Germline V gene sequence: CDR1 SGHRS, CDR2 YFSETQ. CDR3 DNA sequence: TGCGCCAGCAGCTTGGTTCTGGGGACGGCTTATGAGCAGTTCTTC. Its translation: CASSLVLGTAYEQFF.

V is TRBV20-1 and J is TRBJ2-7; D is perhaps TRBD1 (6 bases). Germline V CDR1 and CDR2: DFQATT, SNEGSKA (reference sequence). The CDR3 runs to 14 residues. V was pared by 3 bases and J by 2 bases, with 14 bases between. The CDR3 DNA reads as TGCAGTGCTAGGGCATGGGACAATCCCTACGAGCAGTACTTC. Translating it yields CSARAWDNPYEQYF.

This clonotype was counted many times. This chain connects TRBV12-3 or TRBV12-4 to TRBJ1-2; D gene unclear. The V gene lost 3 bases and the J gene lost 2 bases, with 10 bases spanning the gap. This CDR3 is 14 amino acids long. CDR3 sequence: CASSFGRVNYGYTF. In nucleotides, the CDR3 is TGTGCCAGCAGTTTTGGCAGAGTAAACTATGGCTACACCTTC.

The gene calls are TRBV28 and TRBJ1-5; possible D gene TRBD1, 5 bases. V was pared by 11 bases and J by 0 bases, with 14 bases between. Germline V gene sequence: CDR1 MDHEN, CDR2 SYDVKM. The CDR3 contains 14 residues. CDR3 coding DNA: TGTGCCCACGCGACAGAGATTAGCAATCAGCCCCAGCATTTT. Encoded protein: CAHATEISNQPQHF.

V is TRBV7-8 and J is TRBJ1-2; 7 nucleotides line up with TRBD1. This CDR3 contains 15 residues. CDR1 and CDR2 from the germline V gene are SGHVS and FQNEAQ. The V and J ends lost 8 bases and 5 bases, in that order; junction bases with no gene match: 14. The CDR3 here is CASGIETGTVYGYTF. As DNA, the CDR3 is TGTGCCAGCGGGATAGAAACCGGGACAGTTTATGGCTACACCTTC.

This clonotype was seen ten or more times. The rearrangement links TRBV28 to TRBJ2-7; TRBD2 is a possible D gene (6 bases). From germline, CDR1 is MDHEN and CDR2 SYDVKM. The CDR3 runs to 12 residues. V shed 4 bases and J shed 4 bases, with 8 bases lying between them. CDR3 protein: CASSWGVYEQYF. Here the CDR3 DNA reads TGTGCCAGCAGTTGGGGGGTTTACGAGCAGTACTTC. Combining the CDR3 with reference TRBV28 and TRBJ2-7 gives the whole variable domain DVKVTQSSRYLVKRTGEKVFLECVQDMDHENMFWYRQDPGLGLRLIYFSYDVKMKEKGDIPEGYSVSREKKERFSLILESASTNQTSMYLCASSWGVYEQYFGPGTRLTVT.

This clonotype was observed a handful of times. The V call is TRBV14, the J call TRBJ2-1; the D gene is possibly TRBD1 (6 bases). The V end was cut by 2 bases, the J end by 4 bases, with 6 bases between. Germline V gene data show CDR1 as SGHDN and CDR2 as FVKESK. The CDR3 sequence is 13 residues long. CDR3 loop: CASSQQGYNEQFF. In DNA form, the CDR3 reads TGTGCCAGCAGCCAACAGGGGTACAATGAGCAGTTCTTC.

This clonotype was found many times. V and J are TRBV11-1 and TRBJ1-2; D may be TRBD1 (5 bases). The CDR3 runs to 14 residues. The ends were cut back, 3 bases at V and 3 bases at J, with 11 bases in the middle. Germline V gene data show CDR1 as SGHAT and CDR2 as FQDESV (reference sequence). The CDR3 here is CASSLRREDYGYTF. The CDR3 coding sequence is TGTGCCAGCAGCTTGCGCAGGGAGGACTATGGCTACACCTTC.

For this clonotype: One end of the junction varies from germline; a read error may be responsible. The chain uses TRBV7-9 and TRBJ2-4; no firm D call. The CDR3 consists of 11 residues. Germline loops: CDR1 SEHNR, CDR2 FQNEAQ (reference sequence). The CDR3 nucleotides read TGTGCCAGCAGCTCCGTGTTTAAACAGATCTTC. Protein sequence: CASSSVFKQIF.

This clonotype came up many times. The CDR3 bases are TGTGCCAGCAGTGACCGTCTGACAGGGAGGACAGATACGCAGTATTTT. Its protein is CASSDRLTGRTDTQYF. The chain employs TRBV25-1 and TRBJ2-3; D possibly corresponds to TRBD1 (7 bases). Germline V gene data show CDR1 as MGHDK and CDR2 as SYGVNS. CDR3 size: 16 residues. Trimming removed 3 bases from V and 3 bases from J, with 16 bases in between.

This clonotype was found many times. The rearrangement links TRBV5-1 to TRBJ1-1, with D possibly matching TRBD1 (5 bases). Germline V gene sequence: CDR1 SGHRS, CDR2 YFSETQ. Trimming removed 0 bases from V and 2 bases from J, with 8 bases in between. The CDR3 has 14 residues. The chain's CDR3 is CASSLEGPNTEAFF. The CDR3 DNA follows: TGCGCCAGCAGCTTGGAGGGGCCTAACACTGAAGCTTTCTTT.

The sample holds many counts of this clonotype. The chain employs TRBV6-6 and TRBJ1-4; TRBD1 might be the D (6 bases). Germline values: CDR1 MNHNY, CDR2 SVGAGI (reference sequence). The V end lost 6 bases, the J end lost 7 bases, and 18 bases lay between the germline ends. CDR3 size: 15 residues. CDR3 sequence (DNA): TGTGCCAGCAGCCCAGGACAGCTCCGGGGTGAAAAACTGTTTTTT. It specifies CASSPGQLRGEKLFF.